This T cell receptor beta chain was captured by sequencing in a study of cytomegalovirus exposure and HLA in healthy donors. The overall study: An early release of data contained approximately 80 million unique TCRs, which came from HLA-typed donors. Broader study findings: A classifier reportedly called cytomegalovirus status with high sensitivity and specificity. The productive fraction for most TCR beta V segments was about 87% or about 30% in an earlier analysis.

Germline V gene sequence: CDR1 WSHSY, CDR2 SAAADI. V lost 4 bases and J lost 4, with 13 bases in between. The CDR3 is 14 residues long. PCR employed 60 Vbeta and 13 Jbeta primers. The table came from immunoSEQ multiplex PCR; TCRdb's copy has only in-frame clones and leaves some out. The sample has under 150,000 clones; under 90% are singletons. Only a few counts were recorded for this clone. Antigen unknown. The rearrangement joins TRBV10-2 to TRBJ1-1, with no clear D. Sequencing was done on a sample of PBMCs. The sequence derives from a boy aged 2 to 9 in good health and CMV-seronegative. CDR3 coding DNA: TGCGCCAGCAGTGGGTTAACAGAGGGCACTGAAGCTTTCTTT. Its translation: CASSGLTEGTEAFF.